Included here is one T cell receptor (beta chain) sequence, with context. This clonotype was observed once. It has no known antigen specificity. Qualities for individual bases were not recorded, and no much larger clone is one base off. A lone read offers only weak evidence. The sample's time point label, in plain terms: newly diagnosed GD, antithyroid drugs for less than 3 months. RNA was extracted from PBMCs in TRIzol for both TCR sequencing and RNA sequencing. The diagnosis of Graves' disease was made according to American Thyroid Association guidelines. Patients for the study were recruited at an endocrinology department in Xi'an, China. Each patient gave about 10 milliliters of peripheral blood, collected in an EDTA anticoagulant tube. PBMCs were isolated by Ficoll Paque Plus density gradient separation without further T cell sorting. An Agilent 2100 Bioanalyzer and agarose gel were used to check RNA quality, while a NanoDrop 2000 measured RNA concentration.

The data are from a study of regulatory T cells in long-lasting Graves disease (dated by TCRdb to about 2021). The study in broad terms: Patients with newly diagnosed Graves' disease had been on antithyroid drugs for under 3 months. This study used TCR sequencing and RNA sequencing of peripheral blood to compare persistent Graves' disease patients against newly diagnosed Graves' disease patients. The study took place in China and was registered as a clinical trial. A total of roughly 35 samples were covered by TCR sequencing, comprising around 13 persistent and about 20 newly diagnosed Graves' disease patients. Findings and caveats that apply to the study as a whole: Sequencing and analysis were restricted to the TCR beta chain. Only peripheral blood was studied, because thyroid tissue, the primary lesion, was inaccessible. As a limitation, the authors acknowledged that the small sample size may reduce accuracy. Persistent patients shared more public clonotypes among themselves (approximately 2,500) than newly diagnosed patients did (over 950). Persistent disease showed preferential use of TRBV28, TRBJ1-2 and TRBJ2-5, whereas newly diagnosed disease favored TRBV20-1 and TRBJ2-1. Compared with newly diagnosed patients, patients with persistent Graves' disease had lower TCR Shannon entropy and fewer highly expanded clones, which suggests clonal expansion.

The CDR3, from cysteine to phenylalanine, totals 14 residues. Of the read, only the CDR3 DNA is kept; its 42 bases are in frame from base 1. CDR1 SNHLY and CDR2 FYNNEI were looked up in the germline V gene. To prepare the library, multiplex PCR was applied. The sample was run on an Illumina HiSeq 4000. CDR3 regions were amplified by Arm-PCR with iRepertoire HTBI primers to construct TCR beta libraries. Gel purification was performed on PCR products prior to sequencing. The paper's processing steps were these. Gene usage analysis of CDR3 amino acid clonotypes relied on the 62 TRBV and 14 TRBJ segments identified across samples. Filtered high-quality paired reads were merged into contigs using COPE and FqMerger. BLAST was used to align contigs to IMGT TRBV, TRBD and TRBJ reference genes, and CDR3 was defined according to IMGT. Any clonotype with a frequency above 0.1% was counted as a highly expanded clone. Shannon entropy served as the measure of repertoire diversity, while the Gini coefficient captured V-J evenness. A clonotype was considered public if more than one individual shared it. TCRdb trimmed public reads at Q25 via fastp, called clones via MiXCR and kept in-frame beta chains. Every CDR3 protein is listed once, alongside the most common genes and DNA of its rows. These V and J calls originate from TCRdb's pipeline instead of the authors' own analysis. The sample profile shows 200,000 to 250,000 distinct CDR3 sequences; around 16% of them were found once. The top ten clones comprise more than 20% of the sample.

The receptor chain draws on TRBV2 and TRBJ2-5; 13 of the junction bases match TRBD2. The end of the DNA fits TRBJ2-1 better, so the J call may be wrong. This TCR was sampled from a female donor with Graves disease. Source: peripheral blood mononuclear cells (PBMCs), taken at new diagnosis, from a patient treated with antithyroid drugs. The CDR3: CASKLAGGPGEQFF. The sequence in DNA is TGTGCCAGCAAACTAGCGGGAGGGCCGGGTGAGCAGTTCTTC.